The clone carrying this T cell receptor beta chain was observed once. Antigen: not known. The sample originates from a study of T cell responses to AZD1222 COVID-19 vaccine. Study information: Second-dose intervals near 4 or 12 weeks were combined. Overall study results and limits: The donors showed a predominance of white British ancestry and of females, with possible underestimation of clonal diversity. Spike as a whole was targeted by vaccine-associated CD4 TCRs, dominant at 160-218 and 743-854.

The table came from immunoSEQ multiplex PCR; TCRdb's copy has only in-frame clones and leaves some out. The data show some 150,000 clones, with about 93% seen just once and over 7.5% held by the top ten. V lost 3 bases and J lost 7, with 16 bases in between. Germline V gene sequence: CDR1 MGHRA, CDR2 YSYEKL. The CDR3 length is 16 residues. V is TRBV4-1 and J is TRBJ1-6; no definite D call. The TCR sequence derives from an adult in good health. This sample comprised peripheral blood, obtained on day 0 of AZD1222 vaccination. In DNA form, the CDR3 reads TGCGCCAGCAGCCACACTCCGGGCAACCCAAATTCACCCCTCCACTTT. Translating gives CASSHTPGNPNSPLHF.